This T cell receptor beta chain stems from a study of blood T cell repertoires in COVID-19. Study as a whole: The United States, Italy and Spain were the sources of the acute and convalescent COVID-19 samples. From T cells, B-cell-depleted T cells, or PBMCs came the material, which was cDNA or gDNA.

Germline CDR1 SGHRS, CDR2 YFSETQ. This CDR3 is 13 amino acids long. Participant age was roughly 18 to 95 years, and participants resided in fewer than 25 US areas. Participant-given clinical history determined each cohort assignment. The repertoire was sequenced with immunoSEQ multiplex PCR; TCRdb's copy has only in-frame clones and lacks some. The sample has 310,000 or so clones; around 91% are singletons. The sample holds one count of this clone. At one boundary the junction diverges from the germline segment, which might be a read error. The chain has TRBV5-1 and TRBJ1-2, with a possible D match to TRBD1 (5 bases). This clonotype was obtained from a woman between 40 and 55 years old who had recovered from COVID-19. Material for sequencing was PBMCs or T cells enriched from blood (not recorded which). The CDR3 region has the DNA TGCGCCAACAGCTTGGAGGGGTACTATGGCTACACCTTC. Protein sequence: CANSLEGYYGYTF.